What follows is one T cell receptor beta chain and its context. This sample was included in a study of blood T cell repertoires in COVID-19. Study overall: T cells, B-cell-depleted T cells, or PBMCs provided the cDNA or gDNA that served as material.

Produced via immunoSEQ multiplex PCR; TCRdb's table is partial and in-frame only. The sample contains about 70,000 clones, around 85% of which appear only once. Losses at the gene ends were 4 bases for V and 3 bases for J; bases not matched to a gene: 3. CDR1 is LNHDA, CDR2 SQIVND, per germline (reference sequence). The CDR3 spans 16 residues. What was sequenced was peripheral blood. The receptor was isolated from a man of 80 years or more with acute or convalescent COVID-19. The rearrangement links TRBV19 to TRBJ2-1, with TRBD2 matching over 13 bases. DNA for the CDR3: TGTGCCAGTAGTAGTGGGACTAGCGGGATCTACAATGAGCAGTTCTTC. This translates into CASSSGTSGIYNEQFF.